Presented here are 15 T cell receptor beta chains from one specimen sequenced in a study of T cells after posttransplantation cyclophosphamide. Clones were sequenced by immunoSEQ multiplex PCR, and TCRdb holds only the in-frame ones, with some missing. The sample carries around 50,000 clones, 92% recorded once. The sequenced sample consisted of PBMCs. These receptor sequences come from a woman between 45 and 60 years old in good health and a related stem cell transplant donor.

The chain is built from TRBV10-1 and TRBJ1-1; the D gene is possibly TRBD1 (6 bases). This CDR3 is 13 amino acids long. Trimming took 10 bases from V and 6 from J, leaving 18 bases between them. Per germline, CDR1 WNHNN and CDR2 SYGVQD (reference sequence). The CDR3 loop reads CATRQARYSEAFF. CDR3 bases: TGCGCCACCCGACAGGCGCGGTACTCTGAAGCTTTCTTT.

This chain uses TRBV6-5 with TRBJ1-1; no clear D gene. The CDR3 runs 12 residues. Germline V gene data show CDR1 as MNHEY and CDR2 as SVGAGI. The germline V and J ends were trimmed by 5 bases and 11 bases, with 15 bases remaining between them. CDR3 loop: CASSAIGGEAFF. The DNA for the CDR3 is TGTGCCAGCAGTGCCATAGGAGGAGAGGCTTTCTTT.

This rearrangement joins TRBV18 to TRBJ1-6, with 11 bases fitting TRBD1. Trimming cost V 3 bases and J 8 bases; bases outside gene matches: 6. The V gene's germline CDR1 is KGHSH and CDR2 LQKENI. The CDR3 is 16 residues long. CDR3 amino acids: CASSPGTGGTDSPLHF. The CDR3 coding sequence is TGTGCCAGCTCACCCGGGACAGGGGGAACGGATTCACCCCTCCACTTT.

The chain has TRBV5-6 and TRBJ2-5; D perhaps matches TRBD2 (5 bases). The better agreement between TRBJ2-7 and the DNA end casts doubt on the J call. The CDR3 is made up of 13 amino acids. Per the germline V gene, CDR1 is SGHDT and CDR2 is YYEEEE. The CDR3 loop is CASSTAGRYEQYF. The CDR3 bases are TGTGCCAGCAGCACTGCGGGCCGGTACGAGCAGTACTTC.

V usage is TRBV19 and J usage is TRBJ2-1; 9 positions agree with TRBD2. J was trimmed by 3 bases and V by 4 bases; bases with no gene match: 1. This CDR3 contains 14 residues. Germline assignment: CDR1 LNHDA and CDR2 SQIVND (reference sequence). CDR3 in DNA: TGTGCCAGTAGTACTAGCGGGAACTACAATGAGCAGTTCTTC. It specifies CASSTSGNYNEQFF. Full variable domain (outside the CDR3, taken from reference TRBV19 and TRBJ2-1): DGGITQSPKYLFRKEGQNVTLSCEQNLNHDAMYWYRQDPGQGLRLIYYSQIVNDFQKGDIAEGYSVSREKKESFPLTVTSAQKNPTAFYLCASSTSGNYNEQFFGPGTRLTVL.

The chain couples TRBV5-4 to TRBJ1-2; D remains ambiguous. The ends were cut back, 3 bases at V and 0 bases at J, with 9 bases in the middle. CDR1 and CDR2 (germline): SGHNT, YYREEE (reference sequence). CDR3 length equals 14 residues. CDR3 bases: TGTGCCAGCAGCTCTTATCAGTCTAACTATGGCTACACCTTC. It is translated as CASSSYQSNYGYTF.

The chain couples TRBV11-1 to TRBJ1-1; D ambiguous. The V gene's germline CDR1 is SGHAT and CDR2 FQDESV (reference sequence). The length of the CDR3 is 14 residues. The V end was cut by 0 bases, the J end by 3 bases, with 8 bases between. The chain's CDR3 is CASSLANRDTEAFF. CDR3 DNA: TGTGCCAGCAGCTTAGCGAACCGGGACACTGAAGCTTTCTTT.

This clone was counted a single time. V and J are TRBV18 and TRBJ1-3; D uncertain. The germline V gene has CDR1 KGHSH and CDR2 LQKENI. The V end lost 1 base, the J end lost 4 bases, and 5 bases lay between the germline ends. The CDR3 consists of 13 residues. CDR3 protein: CASSPLGGNTIYF. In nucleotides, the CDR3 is TGTGCCAGCTCACCACTTGGCGGAAACACCATATATTTT.

CDR3 residues: CASSLDTSGSTDTQYF. The CDR3 DNA reads TGCGCCAGCAGCTTGGATACTAGCGGTAGCACAGATACGCAGTATTTT. The chain has TRBV5-1 and TRBJ2-3; 8 bases are shared with TRBD2. Germline assignment: CDR1 SGHRS and CDR2 YFSETQ. CDR3 size: 16 residues. The junction had 3 bases not matched to a gene; V was cut back by 0 bases and J by 0 bases.

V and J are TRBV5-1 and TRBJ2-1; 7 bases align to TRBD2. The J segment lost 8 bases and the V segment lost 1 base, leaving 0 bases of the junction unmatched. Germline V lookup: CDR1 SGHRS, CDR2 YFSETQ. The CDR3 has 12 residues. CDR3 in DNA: TGCGCCAGCAGCTTGACTAGCGATGAGCAGTTCTTC. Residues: CASSLTSDEQFF.

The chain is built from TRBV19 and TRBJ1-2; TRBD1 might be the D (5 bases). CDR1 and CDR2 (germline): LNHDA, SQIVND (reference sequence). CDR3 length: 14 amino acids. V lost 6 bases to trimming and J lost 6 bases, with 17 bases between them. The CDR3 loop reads CASRGRAEIDGYTF. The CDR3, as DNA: TGTGCCAGTAGGGGCAGGGCAGAAATTGATGGCTACACCTTC.

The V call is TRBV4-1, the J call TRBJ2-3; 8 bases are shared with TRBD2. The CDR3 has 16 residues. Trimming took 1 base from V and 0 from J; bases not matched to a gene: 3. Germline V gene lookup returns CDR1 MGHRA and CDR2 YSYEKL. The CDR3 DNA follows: TGCGCCAGCAGCCAAGTGCCTAGCGGGAGCACAGATACGCAGTATTTT. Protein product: CASSQVPSGSTDTQYF.

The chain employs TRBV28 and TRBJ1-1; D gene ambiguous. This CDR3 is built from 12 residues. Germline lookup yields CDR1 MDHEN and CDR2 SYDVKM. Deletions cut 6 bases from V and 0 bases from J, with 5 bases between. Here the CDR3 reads CASRSLNTEAFF. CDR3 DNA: TGTGCCAGCAGGTCATTGAACACTGAAGCTTTCTTT.

The CDR3 reads CSVPGTSGILSGEQYF. CDR3 in DNA: TGCAGCGTCCCCGGGACTAGCGGGATACTTTCAGGCGAGCAGTACTTC. The rearrangement joins TRBV29-1 to TRBJ2-7; 13 nucleotides line up with TRBD2. Germline values: CDR1 SQVTM, CDR2 ANQGSEA. This CDR3 contains 16 residues. J gave up 6 bases and V 6 bases, and 14 bases lay outside the gene matches.

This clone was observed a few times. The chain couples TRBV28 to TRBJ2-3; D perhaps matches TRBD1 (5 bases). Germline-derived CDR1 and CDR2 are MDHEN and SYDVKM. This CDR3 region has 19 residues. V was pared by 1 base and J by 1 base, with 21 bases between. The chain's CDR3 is CASSLSVVQGRFGTDTQYF. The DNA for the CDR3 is TGTGCCAGCAGTTTATCCGTAGTCCAGGGTCGGTTTGGCACAGATACGCAGTATTTT.